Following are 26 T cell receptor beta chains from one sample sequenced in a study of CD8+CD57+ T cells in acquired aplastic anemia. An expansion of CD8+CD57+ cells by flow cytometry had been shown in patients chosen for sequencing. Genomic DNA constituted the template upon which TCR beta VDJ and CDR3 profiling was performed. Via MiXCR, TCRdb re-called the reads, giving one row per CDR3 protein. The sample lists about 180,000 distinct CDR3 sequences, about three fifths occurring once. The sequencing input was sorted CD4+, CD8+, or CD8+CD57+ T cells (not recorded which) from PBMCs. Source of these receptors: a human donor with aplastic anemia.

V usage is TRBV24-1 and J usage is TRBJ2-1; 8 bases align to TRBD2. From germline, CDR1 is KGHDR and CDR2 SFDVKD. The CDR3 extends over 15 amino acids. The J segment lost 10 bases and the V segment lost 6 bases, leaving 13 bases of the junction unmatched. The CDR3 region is CATSQLLRGACEQFF. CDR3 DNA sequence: TGTGCCACCAGTCAACTATTGCGGGGGGCGTGCGAGCAGTTCTTC.

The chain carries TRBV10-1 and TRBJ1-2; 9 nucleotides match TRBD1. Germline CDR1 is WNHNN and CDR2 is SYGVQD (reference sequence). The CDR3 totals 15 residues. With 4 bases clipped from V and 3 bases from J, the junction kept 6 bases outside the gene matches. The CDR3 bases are TGCGCCAGCAGTGCTCGGACAGGGGCTGACTATGGCTACACCTTC. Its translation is CASSARTGADYGYTF.

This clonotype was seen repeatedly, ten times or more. For the CDR3, the DNA is TGTGCCAGCAGACCTACAGGGGGCAGAGATACGCAGTATTTT. Translation: CASRPTGGRDTQYF. This chain connects TRBV12-3 or TRBV12-4 to TRBJ2-3, with 9 bases matching TRBD1. Trimming removed 6 bases from V and 5 bases from J; junction bases left unmatched: 6. This CDR3 has 14 amino acids.

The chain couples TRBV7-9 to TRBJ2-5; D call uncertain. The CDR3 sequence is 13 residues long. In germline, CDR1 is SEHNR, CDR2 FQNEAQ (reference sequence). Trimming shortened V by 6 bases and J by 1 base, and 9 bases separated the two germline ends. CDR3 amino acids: CASSPLTQETQYF. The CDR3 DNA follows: TGTGCCAGCAGTCCACTGACCCAAGAGACCCAGTACTTC. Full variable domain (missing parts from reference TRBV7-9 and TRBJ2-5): DTGVSQNPRHKITKRGQNVTFRCDPISEHNRLYWYRQTLGQGPEFLTYFQNEAQLEKSRLLSDRFSAERPKGSFSTLEIQRTEQGDSAMYLCASSPLTQETQYFGPGTRLLVL.

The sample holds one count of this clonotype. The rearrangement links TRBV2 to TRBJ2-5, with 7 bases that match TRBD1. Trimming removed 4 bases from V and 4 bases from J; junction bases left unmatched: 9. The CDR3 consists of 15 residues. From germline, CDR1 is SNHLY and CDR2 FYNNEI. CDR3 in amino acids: CASSAFRTGGETQYF. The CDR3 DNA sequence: TGTGCCAGCAGTGCTTTCCGGACAGGAGGAGAGACCCAGTACTTC.

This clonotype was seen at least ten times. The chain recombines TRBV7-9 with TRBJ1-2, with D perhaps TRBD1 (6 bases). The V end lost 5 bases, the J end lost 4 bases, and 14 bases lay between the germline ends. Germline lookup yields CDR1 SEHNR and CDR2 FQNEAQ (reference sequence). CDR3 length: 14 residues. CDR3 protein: CASSPRGAIYGYTF. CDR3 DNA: TGTGCCAGCAGCCCACGGGGGGCGATCTATGGCTACACCTTC.

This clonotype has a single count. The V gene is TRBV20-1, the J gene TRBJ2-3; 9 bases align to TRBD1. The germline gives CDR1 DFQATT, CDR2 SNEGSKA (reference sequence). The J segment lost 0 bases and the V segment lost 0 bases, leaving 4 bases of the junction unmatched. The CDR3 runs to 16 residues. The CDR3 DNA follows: TGCAGTGCTAGAGATCCCGGGACAGGGAGCACAGATACGCAGTATTTT. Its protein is CSARDPGTGSTDTQYF.

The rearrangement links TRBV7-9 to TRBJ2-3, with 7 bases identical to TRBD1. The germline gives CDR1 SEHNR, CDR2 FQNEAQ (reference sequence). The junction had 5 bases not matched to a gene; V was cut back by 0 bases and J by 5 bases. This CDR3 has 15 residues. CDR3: CASSLAQGGKDTQYF. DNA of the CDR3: TGTGCCAGCAGCTTAGCGCAAGGGGGCAAAGATACGCAGTATTTT.

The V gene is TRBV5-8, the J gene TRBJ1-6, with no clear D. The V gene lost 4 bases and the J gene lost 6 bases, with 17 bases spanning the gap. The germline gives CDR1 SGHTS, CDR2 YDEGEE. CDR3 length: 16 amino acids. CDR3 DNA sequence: TGTGCCAGCAGCCCTGGAGTTCTCGAATTTAATTCACCCCTCCACTTT. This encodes CASSPGVLEFNSPLHF.

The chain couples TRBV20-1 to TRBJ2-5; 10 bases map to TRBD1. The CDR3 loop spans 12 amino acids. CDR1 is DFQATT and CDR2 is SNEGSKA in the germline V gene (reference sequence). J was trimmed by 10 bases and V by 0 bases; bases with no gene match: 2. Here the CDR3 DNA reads TGCAGTGCTAGAGAGGACAGGGGGGACCAGTACTTC. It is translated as CSAREDRGDQYF.

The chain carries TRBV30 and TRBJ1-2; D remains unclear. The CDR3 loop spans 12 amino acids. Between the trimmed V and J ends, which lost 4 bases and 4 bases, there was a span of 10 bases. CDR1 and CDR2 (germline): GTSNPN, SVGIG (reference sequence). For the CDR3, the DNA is TGTGCCTGGACCCTAGGGATCTATGGCTACACCTTC. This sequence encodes CAWTLGIYGYTF. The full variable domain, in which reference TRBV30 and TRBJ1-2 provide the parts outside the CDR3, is SQTIHQWPATLVQPVGSPLSLECTVEGTSNPNLYWYRQAAGRGLQLLFYSVGIGQISSEVPQNLSASRPQDRQFILSSKKLLLSDSGFYLCAWTLGIYGYTFGSGTRLTVV.

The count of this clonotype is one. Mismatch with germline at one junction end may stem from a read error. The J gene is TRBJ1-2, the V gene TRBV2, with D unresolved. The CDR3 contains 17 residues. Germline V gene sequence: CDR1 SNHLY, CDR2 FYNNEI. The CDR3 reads CASSPARAGGGNYGYTF. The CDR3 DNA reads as TGCGCCAGCAGCCCCGCGCGAGCGGGCGGAGGCAACTATGGCTACACCTTC.

In DNA form, the CDR3 reads TGCAGTGCTAGTGGGTGGGGTAATGAGCAGTTCTTC. Encoded protein: CSASGWGNEQFF. The rearrangement links TRBV20-1 to TRBJ2-1; D call uncertain. The CDR3 consists of 12 residues. Per germline, CDR1 DFQATT and CDR2 SNEGSKA (reference sequence). Trimming left V 3 bases short and J 7 bases short, with 10 bases between.

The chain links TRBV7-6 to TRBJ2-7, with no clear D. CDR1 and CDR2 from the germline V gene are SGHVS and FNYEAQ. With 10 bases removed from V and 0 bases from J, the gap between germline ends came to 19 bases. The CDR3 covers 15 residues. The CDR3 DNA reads TGTGCCACCGCCTCGAGGTCCACGGGCTCCTACGAGCAGTACTTC. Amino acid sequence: CATASRSTGSYEQYF.

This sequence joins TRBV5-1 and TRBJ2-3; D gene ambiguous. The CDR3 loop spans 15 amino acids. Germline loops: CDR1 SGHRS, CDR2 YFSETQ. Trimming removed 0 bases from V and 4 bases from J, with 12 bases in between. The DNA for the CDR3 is TGCGCCAGCAGCTTGGGAGTTGGGAACCCAGATACGCAGTATTTT. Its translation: CASSLGVGNPDTQYF.

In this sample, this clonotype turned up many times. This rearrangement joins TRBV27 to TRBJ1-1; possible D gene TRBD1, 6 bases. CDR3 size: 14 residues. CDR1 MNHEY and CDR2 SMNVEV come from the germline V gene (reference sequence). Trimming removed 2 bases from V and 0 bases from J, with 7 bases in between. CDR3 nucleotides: TGTGCCAGCAGTTTAAGGGGGATGAACACTGAAGCTTTCTTT. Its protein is CASSLRGMNTEAFF.

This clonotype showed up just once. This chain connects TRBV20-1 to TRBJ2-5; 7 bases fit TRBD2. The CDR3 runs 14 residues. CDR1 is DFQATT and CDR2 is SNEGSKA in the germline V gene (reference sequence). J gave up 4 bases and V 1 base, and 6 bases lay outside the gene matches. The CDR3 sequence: CSARAGGAGETQYF. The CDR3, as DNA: TGCAGTGCTAGAGCGGGAGGAGCAGGAGAGACCCAGTACTTC.

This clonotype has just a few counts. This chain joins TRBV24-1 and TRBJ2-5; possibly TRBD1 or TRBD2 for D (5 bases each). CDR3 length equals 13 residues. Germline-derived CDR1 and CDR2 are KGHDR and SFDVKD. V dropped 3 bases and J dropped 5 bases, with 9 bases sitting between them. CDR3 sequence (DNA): TGTGCCACCAGTGATGGGACCGAGGAGACCCAGTACTTC. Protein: CATSDGTEETQYF.

The CDR3 DNA reads TGCAGCGGCCGTACAGGGGAAGGAGGCTACACCTTC. It yields the protein CSGRTGEGGYTF. This chain uses TRBV29-1 with TRBJ1-2, with 7 bases lining up with TRBD1. Per germline, CDR1 SQVTM and CDR2 ANQGSEA. V shed 7 bases, J shed 8 bases, and the junction held 10 bases outside the gene matches. This CDR3 has 12 amino acids.

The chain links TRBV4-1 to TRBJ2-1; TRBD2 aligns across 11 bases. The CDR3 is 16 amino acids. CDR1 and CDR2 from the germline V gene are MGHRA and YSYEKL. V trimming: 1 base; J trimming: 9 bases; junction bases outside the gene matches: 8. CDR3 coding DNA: TGCGCCAGCAGCCAAGGTAGCGGGGGGGCCGTAGGTGAGCAGTTCTTC. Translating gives CASSQGSGGAVGEQFF.

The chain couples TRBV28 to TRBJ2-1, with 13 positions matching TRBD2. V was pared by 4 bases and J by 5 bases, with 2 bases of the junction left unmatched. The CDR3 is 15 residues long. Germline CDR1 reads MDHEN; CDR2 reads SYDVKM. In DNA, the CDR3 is TGTGCCAGCAGTTCGGGACTAGCGGGGAACAATGAGCAGTTCTTC. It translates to CASSSGLAGNNEQFF.

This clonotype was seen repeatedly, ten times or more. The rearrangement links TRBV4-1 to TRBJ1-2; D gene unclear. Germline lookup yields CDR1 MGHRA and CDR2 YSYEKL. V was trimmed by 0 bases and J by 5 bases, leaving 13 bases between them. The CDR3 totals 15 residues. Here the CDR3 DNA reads TGCGCCAGCAGCCAAGATCAAGACGGATATTATGGCTACACCTTC. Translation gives CASSQDQDGYYGYTF.

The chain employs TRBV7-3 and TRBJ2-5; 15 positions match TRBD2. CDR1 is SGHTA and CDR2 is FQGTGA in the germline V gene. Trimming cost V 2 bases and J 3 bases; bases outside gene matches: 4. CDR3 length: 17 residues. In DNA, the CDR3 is TGTGCCAGCAGCTTAGGACTAGCGGGGGGGACGAAAGAGACCCAGTACTTC. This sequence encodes CASSLGLAGGTKETQYF. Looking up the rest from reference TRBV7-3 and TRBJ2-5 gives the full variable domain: GAGVSQTPSNKVTEKGKYVELRCDPISGHTALYWYRQSLGQGPEFLIYFQGTGAADDSGLPNDRFFAVRPEGSVSTLKIQRTERGDSAVYLCASSLGLAGGTKETQYFGPGTRLLVL.

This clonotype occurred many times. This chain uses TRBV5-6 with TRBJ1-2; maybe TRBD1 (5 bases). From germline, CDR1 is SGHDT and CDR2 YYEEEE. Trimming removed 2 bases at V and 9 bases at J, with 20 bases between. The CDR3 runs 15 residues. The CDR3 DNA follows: TGTGCCAGCAGCTTTAGGTCCGACAGCGTCGGTCGCTACACCTTC. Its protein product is CASSFRSDSVGRYTF. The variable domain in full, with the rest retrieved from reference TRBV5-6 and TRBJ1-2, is DAGVTQSPTHLIKTRGQQVTLRCSPKSGHDTVSWYQQALGQGPQFIFQYYEEEERQRGNFPDRFSGHQFPNYSSELNVNALLLGDSALYLCASSFRSDSVGRYTFGSGTRLTVV.

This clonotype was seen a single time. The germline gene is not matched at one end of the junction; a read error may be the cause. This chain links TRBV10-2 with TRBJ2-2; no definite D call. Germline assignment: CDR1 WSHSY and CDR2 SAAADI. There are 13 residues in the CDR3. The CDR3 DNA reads TGTGCCAGTAGTCAAGGGTCTGCCGGGGAGCTGTTTTTT. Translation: CASSQGSAGELFF.

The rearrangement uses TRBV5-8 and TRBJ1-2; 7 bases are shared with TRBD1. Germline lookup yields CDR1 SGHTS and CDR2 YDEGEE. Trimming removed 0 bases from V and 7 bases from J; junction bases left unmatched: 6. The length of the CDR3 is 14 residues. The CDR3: CASSLAGQFGGYTF. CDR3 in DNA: TGTGCCAGCAGCTTGGCGGGACAGTTCGGTGGCTACACCTTC.